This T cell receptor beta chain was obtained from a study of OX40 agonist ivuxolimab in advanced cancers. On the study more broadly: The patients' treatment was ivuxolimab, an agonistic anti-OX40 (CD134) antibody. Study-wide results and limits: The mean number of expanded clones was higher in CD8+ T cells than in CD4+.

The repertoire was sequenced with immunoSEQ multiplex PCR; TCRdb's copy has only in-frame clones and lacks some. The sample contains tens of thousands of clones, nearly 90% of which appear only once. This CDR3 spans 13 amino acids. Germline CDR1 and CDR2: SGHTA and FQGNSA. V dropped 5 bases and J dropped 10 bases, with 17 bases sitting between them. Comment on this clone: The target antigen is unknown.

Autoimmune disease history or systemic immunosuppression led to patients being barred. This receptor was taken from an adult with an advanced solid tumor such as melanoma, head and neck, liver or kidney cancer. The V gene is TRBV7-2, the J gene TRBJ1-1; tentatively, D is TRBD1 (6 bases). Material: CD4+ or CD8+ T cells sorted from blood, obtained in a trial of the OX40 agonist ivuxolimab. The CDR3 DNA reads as TGTGCCAGCAGCCCAGAGGGGGGGCGCGGAGCTTTCTTT. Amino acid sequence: CASSPEGGRGAFF.